The present entry profiles one TCR beta chain with its context. CDR1 is SGHKS, CDR2 YYEKEE, per germline (reference sequence). Trimming removed 9 bases at V and 4 bases at J, with 17 bases between. The CDR3 covers 14 residues. This entry comes from a study of control samples from healthy donors and cancer patients. Assay used: immunoSEQ multiplex PCR; TCRdb lists only in-frame clones, some missing. Found here are about 160,000 clones, just over 95% of them singletons; the top ten hold approximately 0.97%. V and J are TRBV5-5 and TRBJ2-1; unclear D gene. The sequence derives from a woman in her thirties in good health. Sequenced: blood. CDR3 residues: CATNPPGLYNEQFF. The CDR3 bases are TGTGCCACCAACCCCCCGGGCTTATACAATGAGCAGTTCTTC. Combining the CDR3 with reference TRBV5-5 and TRBJ2-1 gives the whole variable domain DAGVTQSPTHLIKTRGQQVTLRCSPISGHKSVSWYQQVLGQGPQFIFQYYEKEERGRGNFPDRFSARQFPNYSSELNVNALLLGDSALYLCATNPPGLYNEQFFGPGTRLTVL.